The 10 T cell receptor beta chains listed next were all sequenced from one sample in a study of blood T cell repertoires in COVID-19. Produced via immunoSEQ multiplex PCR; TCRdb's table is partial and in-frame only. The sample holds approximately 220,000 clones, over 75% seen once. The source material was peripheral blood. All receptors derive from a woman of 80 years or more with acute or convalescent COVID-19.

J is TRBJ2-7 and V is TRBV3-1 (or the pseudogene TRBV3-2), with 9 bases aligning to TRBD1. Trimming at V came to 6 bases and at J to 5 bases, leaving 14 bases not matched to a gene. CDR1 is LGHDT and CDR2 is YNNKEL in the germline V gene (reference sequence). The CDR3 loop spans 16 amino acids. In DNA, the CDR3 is TGTGCCAGCAGGGGAAATCCGGGACAGGGACTTCACGAGCAGTACTTC. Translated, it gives CASRGNPGQGLHEQYF.

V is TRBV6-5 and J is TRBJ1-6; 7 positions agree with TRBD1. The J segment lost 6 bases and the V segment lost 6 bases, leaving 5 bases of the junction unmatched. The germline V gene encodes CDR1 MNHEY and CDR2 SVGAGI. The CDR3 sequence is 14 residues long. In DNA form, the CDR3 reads TGTGCCAGCAGGCGGGACAGCGCTAATTCACCCCTCCACTTT. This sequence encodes CASRRDSANSPLHF.

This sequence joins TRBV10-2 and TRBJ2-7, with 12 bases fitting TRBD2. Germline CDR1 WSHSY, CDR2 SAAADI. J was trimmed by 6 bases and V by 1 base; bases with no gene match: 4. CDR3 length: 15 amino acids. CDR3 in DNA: TGCGCCAGCAGTGAGTGGACTAGCGGGACTGGCGAGCAGTACTTC. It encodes CASSEWTSGTGEQYF.

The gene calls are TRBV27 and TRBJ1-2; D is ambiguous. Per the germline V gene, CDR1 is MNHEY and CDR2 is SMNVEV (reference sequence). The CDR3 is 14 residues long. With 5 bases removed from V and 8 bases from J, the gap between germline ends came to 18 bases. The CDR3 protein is CASSPTRFLGGYTF. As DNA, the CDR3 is TGTGCCAGCAGTCCCACCCGTTTTCTAGGAGGCTACACCTTC.

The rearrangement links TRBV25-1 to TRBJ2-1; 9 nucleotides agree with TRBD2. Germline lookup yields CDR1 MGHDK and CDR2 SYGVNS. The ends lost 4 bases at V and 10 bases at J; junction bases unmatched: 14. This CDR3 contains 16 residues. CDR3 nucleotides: TGTGCCAGCAGTGGTTTAGGGGGACTAGCTCCTCTGGAGCAGTTCTTC. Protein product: CASSGLGGLAPLEQFF.

The CDR3 is CASSLGGESSYNEQFF. The CDR3 DNA sequence: TGTGCCAGCAGCTTGGGGGGGGAGAGCTCCTACAATGAGCAGTTCTTC. J is TRBJ2-1 and V is TRBV5-4; D is possibly TRBD2 (6 bases). With 0 bases removed from V and 0 bases from J, the gap between germline ends came to 10 bases. The CDR3 has 16 residues. Looked up from germline, CDR1 is SGHNT and CDR2 is YYREEE (reference sequence).

CDR3 protein: CASSLRGGNTEAFF. The DNA for the CDR3 is TGTGCCAGTAGTCTACGAGGGGGTAACACTGAAGCTTTCTTT. The chain employs TRBV19 and TRBJ1-1; possibly TRBD1 for D (6 bases). The V end lost 5 bases, the J end lost 2 bases, and 12 bases lay between the germline ends. The CDR3 has 14 residues. The V gene's germline CDR1 is LNHDA and CDR2 SQIVND (reference sequence). Full variable domain (outside the CDR3, taken from reference TRBV19 and TRBJ1-1): DGGITQSPKYLFRKEGQNVTLSCEQNLNHDAMYWYRQDPGQGLRLIYYSQIVNDFQKGDIAEGYSVSREKKESFPLTVTSAQKNPTAFYLCASSLRGGNTEAFFGQGTRLTVV.

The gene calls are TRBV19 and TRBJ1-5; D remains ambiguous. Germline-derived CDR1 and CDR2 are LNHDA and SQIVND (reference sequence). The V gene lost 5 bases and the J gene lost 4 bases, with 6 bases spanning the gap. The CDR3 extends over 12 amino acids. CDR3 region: CASSQANQPQHF. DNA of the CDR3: TGTGCCAGTAGTCAGGCGAATCAGCCCCAGCATTTT.

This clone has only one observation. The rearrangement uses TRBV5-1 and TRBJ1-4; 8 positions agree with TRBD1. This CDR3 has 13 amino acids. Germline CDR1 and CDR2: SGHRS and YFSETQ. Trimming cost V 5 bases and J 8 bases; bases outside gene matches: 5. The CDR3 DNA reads TGCGCCAGCAGAGGCCAGGGGGCGGAAAAACTGTTTTTT. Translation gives CASRGQGAEKLFF.

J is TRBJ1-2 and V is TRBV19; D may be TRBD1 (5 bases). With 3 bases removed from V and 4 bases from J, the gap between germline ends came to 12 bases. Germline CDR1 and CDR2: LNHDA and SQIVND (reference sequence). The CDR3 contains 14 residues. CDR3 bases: TGTGCCAGTAGTATGGAGGGGCCTCTCTATGGCTACACCTTC. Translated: CASSMEGPLYGYTF.